This entry concerns a single TCR beta chain. The sample comes from a study of blood T cell repertoires in COVID-19. Authors' processing steps: Reference gene primer amplification in the assay estimated nucleated cell counts. Clones were sequenced by immunoSEQ multiplex PCR, and TCRdb holds only the in-frame ones, with some missing. V, J and clone size are those of that table, while D and trimming were read from the DNA. The sample lists around 130,000 clones, approximately 85% seen once, with 13% in the top ten. Deletions cut 5 bases from V and 7 bases from J, with 15 bases between. Germline CDR1 and CDR2: KGHSH and LQKENI. This CDR3 is built from 13 residues.

Sequenced sample: peripheral blood. This clonotype originated in a human donor in a cohort sampled during active COVID-19. The chain recombines TRBV18 with TRBJ2-7, with D maybe TRBD2 (5 bases). The CDR3 loop is CASSAKRSGEQYF. CDR3 in DNA: TGTGCCAGCTCAGCGAAACGATCGGGAGAGCAGTACTTC.